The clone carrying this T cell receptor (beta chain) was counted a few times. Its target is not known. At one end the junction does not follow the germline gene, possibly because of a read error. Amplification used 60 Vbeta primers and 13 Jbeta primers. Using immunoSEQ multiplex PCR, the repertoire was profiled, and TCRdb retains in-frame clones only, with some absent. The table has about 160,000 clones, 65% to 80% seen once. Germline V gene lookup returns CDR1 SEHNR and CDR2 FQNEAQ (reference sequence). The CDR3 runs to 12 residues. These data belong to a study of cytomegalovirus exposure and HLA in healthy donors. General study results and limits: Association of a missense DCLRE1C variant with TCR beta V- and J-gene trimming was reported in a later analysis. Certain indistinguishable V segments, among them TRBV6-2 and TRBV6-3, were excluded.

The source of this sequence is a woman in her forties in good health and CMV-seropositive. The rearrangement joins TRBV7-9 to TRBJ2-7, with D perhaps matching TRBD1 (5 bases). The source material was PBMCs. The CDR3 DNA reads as TGTTCCAGCAGCGATCAGGGATACGAGCAGTACTTC. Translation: CSSSDQGYEQYF.